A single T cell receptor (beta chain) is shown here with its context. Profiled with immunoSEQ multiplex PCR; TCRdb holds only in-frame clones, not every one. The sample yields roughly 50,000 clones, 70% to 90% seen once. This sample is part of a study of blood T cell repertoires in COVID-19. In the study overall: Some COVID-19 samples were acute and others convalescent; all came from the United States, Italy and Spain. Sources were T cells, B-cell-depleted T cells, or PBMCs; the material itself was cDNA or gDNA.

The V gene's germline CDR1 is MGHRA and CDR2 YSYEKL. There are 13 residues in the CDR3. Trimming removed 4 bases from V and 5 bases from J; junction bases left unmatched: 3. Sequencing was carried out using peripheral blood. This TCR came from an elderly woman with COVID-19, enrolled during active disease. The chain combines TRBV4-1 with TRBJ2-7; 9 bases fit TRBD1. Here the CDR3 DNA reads TGCGCCAGCAGCCGGGGACAGGGAGACGAGCAGTACTTC. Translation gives CASSRGQGDEQYF.